The source of this T cell receptor (beta chain) is a study of T cells in localized non-small cell lung cancer. The repertoire was sequenced with immunoSEQ multiplex PCR; TCRdb's copy has only in-frame clones and lacks some. This table holds around 41,000 clones, roughly four fifths found once. There are 13 residues in the CDR3. Trimming at V came to 3 bases and at J to 3 bases, leaving 2 bases not matched to a gene. Germline loops: CDR1 SGHKS, CDR2 YYEKEE (reference sequence). Sequencing was performed on PBMCs, taken before any cancer treatment. The V call is TRBV5-5, the J call TRBJ2-7; 8 nucleotides align to TRBD1. This clonotype originated in a man aged 35 to 69 with stage II lung adenocarcinoma. Here the CDR3 reads CASSWTGIYEQYF. The CDR3 nucleotides read TGTGCCAGCAGCTGGACAGGGATCTACGAGCAGTACTTC.